These T cell receptor beta chains were read from a single sample in a study of T-cell memory formation after mild COVID-19. TCRdb used MiXCR to reprocess the 5' RACE reads, holding one entry per CDR3 protein. The sample lists roughly 150,000 distinct CDR3 sequences; roughly 14% were seen once. The specimen was PBMCs or a T cell subset sorted from them (not recorded which). The receptors were sampled from an adult woman who had mild COVID-19 (a few samples of this study predate the infection). Cell type and time point are not known. CDR3s include the opening cysteine and the closing phenylalanine or tryptophan. The order of the fields is J gene, V gene, CDR3 protein.

j_gene: TRBJ2-2; v_gene: TRBV7-9; CDR3aa: CASSSPGRELFF
j_gene: TRBJ2-4; v_gene: TRBV2; CDR3aa: CASILRDVKAKNIQYF
j_gene: TRBJ2-3; v_gene: TRBV4-3; CDR3aa: CASSQDIPSTDTQYF
j_gene: TRBJ1-1; v_gene: TRBV30; CDR3aa: CAWTGDSTEAFF
j_gene: TRBJ2-5; v_gene: TRBV7-7; CDR3aa: CASSWGAGKETQYF
j_gene: TRBJ2-1; v_gene: TRBV5-1; CDR3aa: CASSWGQIQWNEQFF
j_gene: TRBJ2-7; v_gene: TRBV10-3; CDR3aa: CAISTGLGYEQYF
j_gene: TRBJ2-7; v_gene: TRBV4-1; CDR3aa: CASSQVPRTGIYEQYF
j_gene: TRBJ2-7; v_gene: TRBV6-2/TRBV6-3; CDR3aa: CASSTLAGSSYEQYF
j_gene: TRBJ2-5; v_gene: TRBV30; CDR3aa: CASVGQGSETQYF
j_gene: TRBJ1-5; v_gene: TRBV2; CDR3aa: CASKNQDSSNQPQHF
j_gene: TRBJ2-7; v_gene: TRBV12-3/TRBV12-4; CDR3aa: CADSGGSYEQYF
j_gene: TRBJ2-7; v_gene: TRBV7-9; CDR3aa: CASSGGAGSYEQYF
j_gene: TRBJ2-1; v_gene: TRBV12-3/TRBV12-4; CDR3aa: CASRASYNEQFF
j_gene: TRBJ1-6; v_gene: TRBV3-1; CDR3aa: CASRGRGRANSPLHF
j_gene: TRBJ2-7; v_gene: TRBV11-2; CDR3aa: CASSLFLGQGSYEQYF
j_gene: TRBJ1-3; v_gene: TRBV25-1; CDR3aa: CASSESNRDRGINTIYF
j_gene: TRBJ2-2; v_gene: TRBV4-3; CDR3aa: CASSQESPSALGGGELFF
j_gene: TRBJ1-5; v_gene: TRBV7-8; CDR3aa: CARTTGFRDNQPQHF
j_gene: TRBJ2-7; v_gene: TRBV5-1; CDR3aa: CASSLFGTSGYEQYF
j_gene: TRBJ2-2; v_gene: TRBV27; CDR3aa: CASSPYPTGTFTGELFF
j_gene: TRBJ2-4; v_gene: TRBV14; CDR3aa: CASSQAPGNIQYF
j_gene: TRBJ1-2; v_gene: TRBV7-8; CDR3aa: CASSPLRSNYGYTF
j_gene: TRBJ2-3; v_gene: TRBV5-1; CDR3aa: CASSPQGFGTDTQYF
j_gene: TRBJ1-2; v_gene: TRBV2; CDR3aa: CASLPGHSHGYTF
j_gene: TRBJ1-2; v_gene: TRBV11-3; CDR3aa: CASSSLFRDGYTF
j_gene: TRBJ2-7; v_gene: TRBV4-1; CDR3aa: CASSQDGRGGDEQYF
j_gene: TRBJ2-2; v_gene: TRBV5-4; CDR3aa: CASSAGLGNTGELFF
j_gene: TRBJ2-7; v_gene: TRBV29-1; CDR3aa: CSVESHYEQYF
j_gene: TRBJ2-1; v_gene: TRBV5-1; CDR3aa: CASSLGQSKNEQFF
j_gene: TRBJ1-6; v_gene: TRBV4-1; CDR3aa: CASSPGGQARNSPLHF
j_gene: TRBJ1-4; v_gene: TRBV19; CDR3aa: CASSVLRHPGEKLFF
j_gene: TRBJ2-5; v_gene: TRBV29-1; CDR3aa: CSTGDRQETQYF
j_gene: TRBJ2-1; v_gene: TRBV24-1; CDR3aa: CATSDSDRGPFNEQFF
j_gene: TRBJ2-1; v_gene: TRBV12-3/TRBV12-4; CDR3aa: CASSFGSLGEQFF
j_gene: TRBJ1-2; v_gene: TRBV19; CDR3aa: CASSIASYGYTF
j_gene: TRBJ2-7; v_gene: TRBV5-1; CDR3aa: CASSLDGTGGYEQYF
j_gene: TRBJ2-6; v_gene: TRBV12-3/TRBV12-4; CDR3aa: CASSRPGPSGANVLTF
j_gene: TRBJ2-7; v_gene: TRBV7-9; CDR3aa: CASSLSSGEQYF
j_gene: TRBJ2-7; v_gene: TRBV6-2/TRBV6-3; CDR3aa: CASRKGEAYEQYF
j_gene: TRBJ2-5; v_gene: TRBV2; CDR3aa: CASSEKLAGGAYRKTQYF
j_gene: TRBJ1-1; v_gene: TRBV5-1; CDR3aa: CASSRQAAGRWTEAFF
j_gene: TRBJ1-1; v_gene: TRBV5-1; CDR3aa: CASSLSGWDTEAFF